The entry below describes one T cell receptor (beta chain). Its specificity is not known. Repertoires were generated with immunoSEQ multiplex PCR, while TCRdb's copy carries only in-frame clones and drops some. Counted here are roughly 120,000 clones, around nine tenths occurring once; the ten biggest clones make up about 2%. The CDR3 has 13 amino acids. Unmatched junction bases numbered 5, after V lost 4 bases and J lost 6 bases. The V gene's germline CDR1 is GTSNPN and CDR2 SVGIG (reference sequence). This entry is derived from a study of cytomegalovirus exposure and HLA in healthy donors. Notes on the study in general: Cytomegalovirus association was listed for 150 to 200 TCR beta chains.

The TCR originated in a young woman in good health and CMV-seronegative. Sequencing used PBMCs. The chain has TRBV30 and TRBJ2-2; TRBD1 agrees at 7 bases. The CDR3 here is CAWTGQLSGELFF. The CDR3 DNA is TGTGCCTGGACGGGACAGCTTTCCGGGGAGCTGTTTTTT.